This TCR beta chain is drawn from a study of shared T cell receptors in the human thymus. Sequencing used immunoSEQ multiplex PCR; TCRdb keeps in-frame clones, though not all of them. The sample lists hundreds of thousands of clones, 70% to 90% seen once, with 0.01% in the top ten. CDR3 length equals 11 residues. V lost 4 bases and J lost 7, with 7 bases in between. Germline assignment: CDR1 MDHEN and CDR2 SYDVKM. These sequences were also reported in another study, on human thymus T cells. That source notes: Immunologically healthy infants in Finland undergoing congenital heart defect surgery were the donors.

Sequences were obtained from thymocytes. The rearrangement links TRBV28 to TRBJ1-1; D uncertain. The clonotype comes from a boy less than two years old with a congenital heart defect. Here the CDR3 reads CASSSPFEAFF. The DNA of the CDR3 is TGTGCCAGCAGTTCCCCCTTTGAAGCTTTCTTT.